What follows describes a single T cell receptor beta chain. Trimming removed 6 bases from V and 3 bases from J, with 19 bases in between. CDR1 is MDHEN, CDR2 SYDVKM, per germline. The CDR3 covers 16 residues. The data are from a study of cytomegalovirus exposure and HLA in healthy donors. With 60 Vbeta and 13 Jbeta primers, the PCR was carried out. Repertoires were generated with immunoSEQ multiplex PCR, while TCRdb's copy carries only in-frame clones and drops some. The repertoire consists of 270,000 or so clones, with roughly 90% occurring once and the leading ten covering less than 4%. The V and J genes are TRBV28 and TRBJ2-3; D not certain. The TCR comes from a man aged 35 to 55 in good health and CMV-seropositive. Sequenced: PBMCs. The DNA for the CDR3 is TGTGCCAGCAGCACCGCCTCCTGGCCGCTTACAGATACGCAGTATTTT. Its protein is CASSTASWPLTDTQYF.